This TCR beta chain was captured by sequencing in a study of blood T cell repertoires in COVID-19. Some clones are missing from TCRdb's copy, which holds only in-frame ones; the method was immunoSEQ multiplex PCR. The table records a few hundred thousand clones, 75% to 90% of them present only once. The germline V and J ends were trimmed by 3 bases and 2 bases, with 9 bases remaining between them. The CDR3 is made up of 14 amino acids. Germline CDR1 and CDR2: MNHEY and SMNVEV (reference sequence). The chain recombines TRBV27 with TRBJ2-3; TRBD1 might be the D (6 bases). The source of this sequence is a man in his sixties who had recovered from COVID-19. Sequencing was done on a sample of peripheral blood. CDR3 amino acids: CASSLQGPTDTQYF. CDR3 in DNA: TGTGCCAGCAGTTTGCAGGGGCCCACAGATACGCAGTATTTT.